The TCR beta chain described here comes from a study of cytomegalovirus exposure and HLA in healthy donors. The primer mix had 60 Vbeta and 13 Jbeta primers. Libraries were prepared by immunoSEQ multiplex PCR; TCRdb keeps only in-frame clonotypes and omits some of them. The profile covers more than 100,000 clones, with roughly three quarters appearing a single time and 1.1% to 1.5% taken by the ten largest. Findings and caveats of the study: With further analysis later on, most CMV-associated TCR beta chains appeared HLA-restricted.

As regards this clone: Its matching antigen is unknown.

Per the germline V gene, CDR1 is LNHDA and CDR2 is SQIVND (reference sequence). CDR3 length: 14 residues. V dropped 11 bases and J dropped 2 bases, with 16 bases sitting between them. Sequencing input: PBMCs. V is TRBV19 and J is TRBJ1-5; D possibly corresponds to TRBD1 (6 bases). The sequence was obtained from a middle-aged woman in good health and CMV-seronegative. CDR3 loop: CASRGGAGNQPQHF. Here the CDR3 DNA reads TGTGCCTCGAGGGGGGGCGCAGGCAATCAGCCCCAGCATTTT.